Below are 2 T cell receptor beta chains sequenced from a single sample in a study of T cell changes during pregnancy in multiple sclerosis. Generated by immunoSEQ multiplex PCR, the TCRdb table keeps only in-frame clones and is missing some. The sample shows about 83,000 clones, 90% to 95% of them seen only once. The sequences come from PBMCs, collected in the first trimester of pregnancy. The receptors shown here come from a female donor in good health, serving as a control in a pregnancy study. Some clones in this sample may be carry-over from other donors' samples.

The genes are TRBV15 and TRBJ2-1; 7 nucleotides line up with TRBD2. The CDR3 contains 16 residues. Germline trimming cut 0 bases from V and 9 bases from J; bases unmatched to any gene: 11. Germline CDR1 and CDR2: LNHNV and YYDKDF (reference sequence). CDR3 DNA sequence: TGTGCCACCAGCAGAGATCGGGGCGGGGGAGAACGTGAGCAGTTCTTC. This sequence encodes CATSRDRGGGEREQFF.

This chain joins TRBV2 and TRBJ1-5; weak D call: TRBD1 (6 bases). The CDR3 covers 16 residues. Germline lookup yields CDR1 SNHLY and CDR2 FYNNEI. Trimming removed 4 bases from V and 0 bases from J, with 13 bases in between. Here the CDR3 DNA reads TGTGCCAGCAGTGCCCGGGACAAATTTAGCAATCAGCCCCAGCATTTT. Protein sequence: CASSARDKFSNQPQHF. The complete variable domain, with remaining parts taken from reference TRBV2 and TRBJ1-5, reads EPEVTQTPSHQVTQMGQEVILRCVPISNHLYFYWYRQILGQKVEFLVSFYNNEISEKSEIFDDQFSVERPDGSNFTLKIRSTKLEDSAMYFCASSARDKFSNQPQHFGDGTRLSIL.